These 5 T cell receptor beta chains were all obtained from the same sample, sequenced in a study of shared T cell receptors in the human thymus. TCRdb keeps only in-frame clones here, not all; method: immunoSEQ multiplex PCR. The data hold under 700,000 clones, with approximately 80% observed a single time. These data were also filed under a second study, of human thymus T cells.

Sequencing input: thymocytes. All receptors come from a boy under two years old with a congenital heart defect.

This chain uses TRBV28 with TRBJ2-7, with a possible D match to TRBD1 (6 bases). The CDR3 length is 12 residues. Germline V gives CDR1 MDHEN, CDR2 SYDVKM. V gave up 7 bases and J gave up 3 bases, with 10 bases separating them. CDR3 region: CASTQDSYEQYF. The CDR3 region has the DNA TGTGCCAGCACCCAGGACAGCTACGAGCAGTACTTC.

The chain is built from TRBV12-5 and TRBJ1-2, with a possible D match to TRBD1 (6 bases). Trimming took 0 bases from V and 2 from J, leaving 10 bases between them. Per the germline V gene, CDR1 is LGHNT and CDR2 is FRNRAP. CDR3 length: 15 amino acids. The CDR3 sequence: CASGLVPGANYGYTF. For the CDR3, the DNA is TGTGCTAGTGGTTTGGTACCAGGGGCAAACTATGGCTACACCTTC.

This clone was seen a handful of times. V and J are TRBV28 and TRBJ2-3; D gene uncertain. The CDR3 has 14 amino acids. CDR1 is MDHEN, CDR2 SYDVKM, per germline. Trimming removed 5 bases from V and 4 bases from J, with 13 bases in between. CDR3 sequence reads: CASSMKHRPDTQYF. In DNA, the CDR3 is TGTGCCAGCAGTATGAAGCACCGCCCAGATACGCAGTATTTT.

The V call is TRBV29-1, the J call TRBJ2-1; 13 bases line up with TRBD2. The CDR3 has 15 amino acids. The ends lost 6 bases at V and 6 bases at J; junction bases unmatched: 8. The germline gives CDR1 SQVTM, CDR2 ANQGSEA. The CDR3 loop reads CSVAGLAGLVNEQFF. CDR3 bases: TGCAGCGTCGCGGGACTAGCGGGATTAGTCAATGAGCAGTTCTTC.

The V call is TRBV28, the J call TRBJ1-5, with a possible D match to TRBD1 (5 bases). CDR1 and CDR2 from the germline V gene are MDHEN and SYDVKM. The germline V and J ends were trimmed by 7 bases and 2 bases, with 15 bases remaining between them. The length of the CDR3 is 15 residues. CDR3 in DNA: TGTGCCAGCAAGCCGGGACTGGGTGGCAATCAGCCCCAGCATTTT. Translation gives CASKPGLGGNQPQHF.